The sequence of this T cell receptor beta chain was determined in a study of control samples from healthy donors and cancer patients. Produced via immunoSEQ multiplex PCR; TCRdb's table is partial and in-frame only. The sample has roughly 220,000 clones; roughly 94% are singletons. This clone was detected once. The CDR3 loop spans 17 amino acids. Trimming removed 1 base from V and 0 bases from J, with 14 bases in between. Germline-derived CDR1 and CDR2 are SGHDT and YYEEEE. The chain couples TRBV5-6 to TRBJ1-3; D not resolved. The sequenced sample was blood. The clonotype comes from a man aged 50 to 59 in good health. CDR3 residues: CASSLSAGNPSGNTIYF. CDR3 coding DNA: TGTGCCAGCAGCTTGTCGGCAGGCAATCCCTCTGGAAACACCATATATTTT.